This T cell receptor (beta chain) originates from a study of T cells in Graves' hyperthyroidism and ophthalmopathy. RNA transcripts yielded amplified TCR beta CDR3 regions. Primed by the HTBI set, a first-round RT-PCR was run on the TCR CDR3. TCRdb used MiXCR to reprocess the multiplex PCR reads, holding one entry per CDR3 protein. The sample lists 500,000 to 700,000 distinct CDR3 sequences, about a sixth seen once, with approximately 18% in the top ten. The length of the CDR3 is 16 residues. Germline V gene data show CDR1 as MGHRA and CDR2 as YSYEKL. The authors deemed Graves' hyperthyroidism stable absent ophthalmopathy progression within 18 months. Uncontrolled infection, other autoimmune disease, pregnancy or lactation disqualified patients from enrolment. Comment on this clonotype: The junction does not match germline at one end; this may be a read error.

The receptor comes from a woman aged 18-35 years with Graves' hyperthyroidism. J is TRBJ2-5 and V is TRBV4-1; no clear D gene. The specimen was blood. This CDR3 is CANSQLVGRIQETQYF. In DNA form, the CDR3 reads TGCGCCAACAGCCAACTTGTCGGCCGAATCCAAGAGACCCAGTACTTC.